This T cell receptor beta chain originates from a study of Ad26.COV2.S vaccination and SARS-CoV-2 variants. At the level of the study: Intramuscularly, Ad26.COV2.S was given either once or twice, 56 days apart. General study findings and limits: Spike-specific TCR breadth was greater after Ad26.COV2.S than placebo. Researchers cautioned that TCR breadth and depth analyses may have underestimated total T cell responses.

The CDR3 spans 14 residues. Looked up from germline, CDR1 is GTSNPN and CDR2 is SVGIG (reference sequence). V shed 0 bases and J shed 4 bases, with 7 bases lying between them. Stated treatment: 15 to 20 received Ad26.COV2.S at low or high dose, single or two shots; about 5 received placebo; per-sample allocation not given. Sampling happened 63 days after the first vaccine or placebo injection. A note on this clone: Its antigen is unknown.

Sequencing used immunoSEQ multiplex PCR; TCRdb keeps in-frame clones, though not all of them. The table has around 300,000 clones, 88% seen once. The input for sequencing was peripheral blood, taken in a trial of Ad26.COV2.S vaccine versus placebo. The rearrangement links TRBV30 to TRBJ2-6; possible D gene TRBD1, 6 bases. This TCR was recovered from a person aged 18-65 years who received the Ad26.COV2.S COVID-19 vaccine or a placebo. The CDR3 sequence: CAWSVGQGANVLTF. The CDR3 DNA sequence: TGTGCCTGGAGTGTCGGACAGGGGGCCAACGTCCTGACTTTC.